The 24 T cell receptor beta chains below were found in one sample sequenced in a study of shared clonotypes between healthy human individuals. Sequenced by immunoSEQ multiplex PCR; TCRdb stores in-frame clones only, minus some. The table lists around 2.5 million clones, 93% of them singletons, with 0.36% in the top ten. Material for sequencing was naive CD4+ T cells from PBMCs. Subset of the sample: CD45RA+ positively selected. The receptors originated from a man aged 18 to 29 in good health. Some clones in this sample may be carry-over from other donors' samples.

The V gene is TRBV28, the J gene TRBJ2-5, with 7 bases lining up with TRBD1. The J call may be mistaken, given a closer DNA end match to TRBJ2-7. Germline CDR1 and CDR2: MDHEN and SYDVKM. The CDR3 totals 16 residues. The CDR3 nucleotides read TGTGCCAGCACCCACCCCCCGCCCCAGGGGGCCTACGAGCAGTACTTC. Its protein product is CASTHPPPQGAYEQYF.

The chain joins TRBV11-2 to TRBJ1-2; possible D gene TRBD1, 6 bases. The CDR3 runs 13 residues. With 5 bases removed from V and 4 bases from J, the gap between germline ends came to 11 bases. Germline V lookup: CDR1 SGHAT, CDR2 FQNNGV. The chain's CDR3 is CASSPTGPYGYTF. The CDR3 DNA reads as TGTGCCAGCAGCCCGACAGGCCCCTATGGCTACACCTTC.

CDR3 DNA: TGTGCCAGCAGTTCCCTCAACTCTGGAAACACCATATATTTT. Encoded protein: CASSSLNSGNTIYF. The chain is built from TRBV25-1 and TRBJ1-3; D gene unclear. This CDR3 contains 14 residues. From germline, CDR1 is MGHDK and CDR2 SYGVNS. Between the trimmed V and J ends, which lost 5 bases and 0 bases, there was a span of 8 bases.

The chain couples TRBV29-1 to TRBJ2-3; perhaps TRBD2 as D (6 bases). The length of the CDR3 is 14 residues. The germline CDR1 and CDR2 sequences are SQVTM and ANQGSEA. V was shortened by 6 bases and J by 2 bases, with 15 bases between the two germline ends. CDR3 bases: TGCAGCGTCCCGGAGGGCTACCCCACAGATACGCAGTATTTT. Amino acid sequence: CSVPEGYPTDTQYF.

The chain recombines TRBV4-3 with TRBJ1-1; tentative D call: TRBD1 (5 bases). Trimming removed 1 base at V and 2 bases at J, with 14 bases between. The CDR3 runs 16 residues. From germline, CDR1 is LGHNA and CDR2 YSLEER. The CDR3 sequence: CASSQGLQVLNTEAFF. The CDR3 DNA follows: TGCGCCAGCAGCCAAGGCTTACAGGTCCTTAACACTGAAGCTTTCTTT.

V and J are TRBV19 and TRBJ1-1, with 8 bases fitting TRBD1. V dropped 4 bases and J dropped 3; count of bases not matched to a gene: 16. This CDR3 comprises 18 residues. The V gene's germline CDR1 is LNHDA and CDR2 SQIVND (reference sequence). This chain's CDR3 is CASSTLTGQGGWHTEAFF. CDR3 bases: TGTGCCAGTAGTACCCTGACAGGACAGGGAGGATGGCACACTGAAGCTTTCTTT.

The chain is built from TRBV7-2 and TRBJ2-7; TRBD1 matches 11 bases. Germline V lookup: CDR1 SGHTA, CDR2 FQGNSA. This CDR3 region has 16 residues. With V trimmed by 5 bases and J by 2 bases, 8 bases remained unmatched. CDR3 DNA: TGTGCCAGCAGCACCCGGACAGGGGGCTACACCTACGAGCAGTACTTC. Translating gives CASSTRTGGYTYEQYF. Filled out from reference TRBV7-2 and TRBJ2-7, the complete variable domain reads GAGVSQSPSNKVTEKGKDVELRCDPISGHTALYWYRQSLGQGLEFLIYFQGNSAPDKSGLPSDRFSAERTGGSVSTLTIQRTQQEDSAVYLCASSTRTGGYTYEQYFGPGTRLTVT.

The V gene is TRBV27, the J gene TRBJ1-5; 11 bases are a match to TRBD1. Germline lookup yields CDR1 MNHEY and CDR2 SMNVEV (reference sequence). This CDR3 is built from 15 residues. Trimming cost V 4 bases and J 8 bases; bases outside gene matches: 7. The CDR3 bases are TGTGCCAGCAGTTGGACAGGGGGCGCAAAGGAGCCCCAGCATTTT. This gives the protein CASSWTGGAKEPQHF.

This chain joins TRBV7-2 and TRBJ2-1; 12 bases align to TRBD2. The length of the CDR3 is 16 residues. Germline values: CDR1 SGHTA, CDR2 FQGNSA. V was clipped by 1 base and J by 8 bases; unmatched bases: 6. In DNA form, the CDR3 reads TGTGCCAGCAGCTTAGTCGTACTAGCGGGAGGACATGAGCAGTTCTTC. Encoded protein: CASSLVVLAGGHEQFF.

The gene calls are TRBV10-2 and TRBJ2-1, with TRBD1 matching over 11 bases. Trimming at V came to 10 bases and at J to 10 bases, leaving 6 bases not matched to a gene. CDR3 length: 12 amino acids. Germline CDR1 is WSHSY and CDR2 is SAAADI. The CDR3 bases are TGCGCCACGGACAGGGGGCGATCCGAGCAGTTCTTC. It specifies CATDRGRSEQFF.

Points on this clone: Other nucleotide sequences in the sample specify the same CDR3. The J gene is TRBJ2-2, the V gene TRBV29-1; D unclear. The germline V gene has CDR1 SQVTM and CDR2 ANQGSEA. Between the trimmed V and J ends, which lost 6 bases and 0 bases, there was a span of 11 bases. CDR3 length: 14 residues. The CDR3 loop reads CSVGRTANTGELFF. The CDR3 DNA sequence: TGCAGCGTCGGACGGACGGCGAACACCGGGGAGCTGTTTTTT.

This chain joins TRBV11-2 and TRBJ2-7, with 12 bases lining up with TRBD1. The germline V gene has CDR1 SGHAT and CDR2 FQNNGV. The CDR3 has 18 amino acids. Losses at the gene ends were 6 bases for V and 4 bases for J; bases not matched to a gene: 16. CDR3 region: CASSTGTGGWRGPYEQYF. In DNA, the CDR3 is TGTGCCAGCAGTACCGGGACAGGGGGCTGGCGGGGCCCTTACGAGCAGTACTTC.

The sample holds one count of this clone. The chain combines TRBV19 with TRBJ1-2; tentatively, D is TRBD1 (5 bases). The V gene lost 6 bases and the J gene lost 0 bases, with 8 bases spanning the gap. Germline CDR1 is LNHDA and CDR2 is SQIVND (reference sequence). The CDR3 consists of 13 residues. CDR3 region: CASSRVPNYGYTF. Here the CDR3 DNA reads TGTGCCAGTAGCAGGGTACCTAACTATGGCTACACCTTC.

This rearrangement joins TRBV25-1 to TRBJ1-6, with D tentatively TRBD1 (6 bases). Trimming stripped 6 bases from V and 14 bases from J, with 11 bases between. The CDR3 runs 11 residues. The V gene's germline CDR1 is MGHDK and CDR2 SYGVNS. The chain's CDR3 is CASRERGTLHF. CDR3 DNA: TGTGCCAGCAGGGAAAGGGGGACCCTCCACTTT. Filled out from reference TRBV25-1 and TRBJ1-6, the complete variable domain reads EADIYQTPRYLVIGTGKKITLECSQTMGHDKMYWYQQDPGMELHLIHYSYGVNSTEKGDLSSESTVSRIRTEHFPLTLESARPSHTSQYLCASRERGTLHFGNGTRLTVT.

This chain joins TRBV5-1 and TRBJ1-1; 8 nucleotides line up with TRBD1. V lost 1 base to trimming and J lost 6 bases; unmatched junction nucleotides: 5. Germline CDR1 is SGHRS and CDR2 is YFSETQ. This CDR3 is built from 14 residues. The CDR3 here is CASSLPGQGAEAFF. CDR3 nucleotide sequence: TGCGCCAGCAGCTTGCCAGGACAGGGAGCTGAAGCTTTCTTT.

V usage is TRBV2 and J usage is TRBJ1-3; D gene unclear. Looked up from germline, CDR1 is SNHLY and CDR2 is FYNNEI. This CDR3 contains 13 residues. Trimming removed 1 base at V and 4 bases at J, with 5 bases between. The CDR3 region is CASSEGSGNTIYF. CDR3 bases: TGTGCCAGCAGTGAAGGCAGCGGAAACACCATATATTTT.

Details on this clone: Other nucleotide sequences in the sample specify the same CDR3. The gene calls are TRBV6-5 and TRBJ2-3; possible D gene TRBD2, 5 bases. V gave up 0 bases and J gave up 0 bases, with 7 bases separating them. Germline lookup yields CDR1 MNHEY and CDR2 SVGAGI. The CDR3 is made up of 15 amino acids. The CDR3 loop reads CASSYSSGSTDTQYF. CDR3 nucleotides: TGTGCCAGCAGTTACTCGAGCGGTAGCACAGATACGCAGTATTTT.

The chain combines TRBV30 with TRBJ1-4; the D gene is possibly TRBD1 (5 bases). V gave up 1 base and J gave up 8 bases, with 11 bases separating them. This CDR3 region has 13 residues. From germline, CDR1 is GTSNPN and CDR2 SVGIG (reference sequence). CDR3 sequence: CAWSGGSEEKLFF. The DNA of the CDR3 is TGTGCCTGGAGTGGGGGGTCGGAAGAAAAACTGTTTTTT.

The V and J genes are TRBV5-1 and TRBJ1-6; TRBD1 might be the D (6 bases). CDR1 and CDR2 from the germline V gene are SGHRS and YFSETQ. The CDR3 spans 15 residues. Trimming left V 0 bases short and J 10 bases short, with 14 bases between. The CDR3 DNA reads TGCGCCAGCAGCTTGGGGGGGCCGACGGACTCACCCCTCCACTTT. Translation: CASSLGGPTDSPLHF.

V gene TRBV6-5 combines with J gene TRBJ1-2, with D maybe TRBD1 (5 bases). V lost 6 bases and J 0 bases, leaving 14 bases between the germline ends. In germline, CDR1 is MNHEY, CDR2 SVGAGI. CDR3 length equals 15 residues. CDR3 DNA: TGTGCCAGCAGCACGGGGGGGTGGTCTAACTATGGCTACACCTTC. This codes for CASSTGGWSNYGYTF.

The gene calls are TRBV5-6 and TRBJ2-1; 11 bases map to TRBD1. The CDR3 consists of 17 residues. In germline, CDR1 is SGHDT, CDR2 YYEEEE. V shed 0 bases, J shed 7 bases, and the junction held 9 bases outside the gene matches. CDR3 loop: CASSLALGQGGVNEQFF. The DNA for the CDR3 is TGTGCCAGCAGCTTGGCCCTGGGACAGGGGGGAGTGAATGAGCAGTTCTTC.

The V call is TRBV28, the J call TRBJ2-7; D unresolved. CDR3 length: 15 amino acids. Trimming took 4 bases from V and 1 from J, leaving 14 bases between them. Germline CDR1 is MDHEN and CDR2 is SYDVKM. CDR3 region: CASSSGVIGSYEQYF. CDR3 sequence (DNA): TGTGCCAGCAGTTCGGGTGTAATAGGGTCCTACGAGCAGTACTTC.

The genes are TRBV28 and TRBJ2-5, with 10 bases aligning to TRBD1. With 5 bases clipped from V and 4 bases from J, the junction kept 10 bases outside the gene matches. This CDR3 region has 16 residues. Germline CDR1 reads MDHEN; CDR2 reads SYDVKM. The CDR3 coding sequence is TGTGCCAGCAGTCCACTGACAGGGGGCATGGGAGAGACCCAGTACTTC. Translating gives CASSPLTGGMGETQYF.

The V gene is TRBV7-8, the J gene TRBJ1-4; 8 nucleotides align to TRBD1. This CDR3 is built from 16 residues. The germline gives CDR1 SGHVS, CDR2 FQNEAQ. The junction had 6 bases not matched to a gene; V was cut back by 0 bases and J by 6 bases. CDR3 in DNA: TGTGCCAGCAGCTTAGCCCAGACAGGGGCGTATGAAAAACTGTTTTTT. Encoded protein: CASSLAQTGAYEKLFF.